This passage covers 9 T cell receptor beta chains from one sample sequenced in a study of blood T cell repertoires in COVID-19. Here immunoSEQ multiplex PCR was the method, and the copy in TCRdb shows in-frame clones only, minus some. Of a few hundred thousand clones in the sample, 88% were seen once. What was sequenced was peripheral blood. These receptors all come from a woman between 25 and 40 years old with COVID-19, enrolled during active disease.

This sequence joins TRBV6-6 and TRBJ2-5; 10 positions agree with TRBD1. The CDR3 loop spans 14 amino acids. J was trimmed by 5 bases and V by 0 bases; bases with no gene match: 0. CDR1 and CDR2 (germline): MNHNY, SVGAGI (reference sequence). The CDR3 reads CASSYSTGGETQYF. The CDR3 bases are TGTGCCAGCAGTTACTCGACAGGGGGCGAGACCCAGTACTTC.

This clone has only one observation. The gene calls are TRBV7-2 and TRBJ2-5; TRBD1 agrees at 9 bases. CDR1 and CDR2 (germline): SGHTA, FQGNSA. The trim removed 1 base at V and 5 bases at J, leaving 14 bases unmatched. CDR3 length: 18 amino acids. CDR3 region: CASSLGEGTGRVWETQYF. The CDR3 DNA is TGTGCCAGCAGCTTAGGAGAAGGGACAGGGCGTGTTTGGGAGACCCAGTACTTC.

The V gene is TRBV28, the J gene TRBJ2-3; the D is unclear. Germline CDR1 MDHEN, CDR2 SYDVKM. The V gene lost 6 bases and the J gene lost 3 bases, with 13 bases spanning the gap. The CDR3 contains 14 residues. The CDR3, as DNA: TGTGCCAGCAGGGCAGCGAGTGGGACAGATACGCAGTATTTT. Translated: CASRAASGTDTQYF. The variable domain in full, with the rest retrieved from reference TRBV28 and TRBJ2-3, is DVKVTQSSRYLVKRTGEKVFLECVQDMDHENMFWYRQDPGLGLRLIYFSYDVKMKEKGDIPEGYSVSREKKERFSLILESASTNQTSMYLCASRAASGTDTQYFGPGTRLTVL.

The chain recombines TRBV2 with TRBJ2-1; a possible D gene is TRBD2 (6 bases). Deletions cut 7 bases from V and 5 bases from J, with 18 bases between. Germline assignment: CDR1 SNHLY and CDR2 FYNNEI. This CDR3 has 15 amino acids. The CDR3, as DNA: TGTGCCAGCACCCTTCGGAGGGAGTACAACAATGAGCAGTTCTTC. Translation: CASTLRREYNNEQFF.

The gene calls are TRBV4-3 and TRBJ2-3, with D unresolved. Trimming took 0 bases from V and 0 from J, leaving 10 bases between them. The V gene's germline CDR1 is LGHNA and CDR2 YSLEER. CDR3 length: 16 residues. The CDR3 sequence: CASSQDIFQSTDTQYF. As DNA, the CDR3 is TGCGCCAGCAGCCAAGATATCTTCCAGAGCACAGATACGCAGTATTTT.

V is TRBV20-1 and J is TRBJ2-3; possibly TRBD2 for D (6 bases). Germline assignment: CDR1 DFQATT and CDR2 SNEGSKA (reference sequence). The V gene lost 3 bases and the J gene lost 8 bases, with 24 bases spanning the gap. CDR3 size: 16 residues. CDR3 DNA sequence: TGCAGTGCTAGTCCTCGGGCGGGGCCCAGGCCCGGTACGCAGTATTTT. Encoded protein: CSASPRAGPRPGTQYF.

The chain is built from TRBV2 and TRBJ2-1; D gene ambiguous. Trimming cost V 3 bases and J 4 bases, with 4 bases left between them. The length of the CDR3 is 12 residues. Germline CDR1 SNHLY, CDR2 FYNNEI. CDR3 residues: CASSDLYNEQFF. The CDR3 DNA follows: TGTGCCAGCAGTGATCTATACAATGAGCAGTTCTTC.

The chain joins TRBV6-5 to TRBJ1-1; D unclear. CDR1 is MNHEY, CDR2 SVGAGI, per germline. CDR3 length: 14 residues. V was clipped by 0 bases and J by 0 bases, with 5 bases between them. In DNA form, the CDR3 reads TGTGCCAGCAGTTACTCTTATCTGAACACTGAAGCTTTCTTT. It yields the protein CASSYSYLNTEAFF.

This chain joins TRBV11-2 and TRBJ2-5; 8 nucleotides align to TRBD1. With V trimmed by 4 bases and J by 5 bases, 3 bases remained unmatched. The CDR3 totals 13 residues. Germline loops: CDR1 SGHAT, CDR2 FQNNGV. Written as DNA, the CDR3 is TGTGCCAGCAGCTCACCAGGGGGCGAGACCCAGTACTTC. Translated: CASSSPGGETQYF.